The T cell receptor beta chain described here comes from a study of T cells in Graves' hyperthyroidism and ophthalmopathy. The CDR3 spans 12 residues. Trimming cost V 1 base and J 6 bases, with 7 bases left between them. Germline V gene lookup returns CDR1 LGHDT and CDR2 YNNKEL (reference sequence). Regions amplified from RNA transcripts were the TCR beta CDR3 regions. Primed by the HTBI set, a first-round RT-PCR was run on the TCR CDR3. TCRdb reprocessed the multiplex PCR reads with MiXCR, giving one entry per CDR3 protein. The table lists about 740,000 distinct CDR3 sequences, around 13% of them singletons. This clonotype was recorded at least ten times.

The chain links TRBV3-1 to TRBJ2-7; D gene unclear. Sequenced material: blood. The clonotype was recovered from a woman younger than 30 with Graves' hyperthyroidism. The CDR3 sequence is CASSQGPAEQYF. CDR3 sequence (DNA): TGTGCCAGCAGCCAAGGACCGGCCGAGCAGTACTTC.